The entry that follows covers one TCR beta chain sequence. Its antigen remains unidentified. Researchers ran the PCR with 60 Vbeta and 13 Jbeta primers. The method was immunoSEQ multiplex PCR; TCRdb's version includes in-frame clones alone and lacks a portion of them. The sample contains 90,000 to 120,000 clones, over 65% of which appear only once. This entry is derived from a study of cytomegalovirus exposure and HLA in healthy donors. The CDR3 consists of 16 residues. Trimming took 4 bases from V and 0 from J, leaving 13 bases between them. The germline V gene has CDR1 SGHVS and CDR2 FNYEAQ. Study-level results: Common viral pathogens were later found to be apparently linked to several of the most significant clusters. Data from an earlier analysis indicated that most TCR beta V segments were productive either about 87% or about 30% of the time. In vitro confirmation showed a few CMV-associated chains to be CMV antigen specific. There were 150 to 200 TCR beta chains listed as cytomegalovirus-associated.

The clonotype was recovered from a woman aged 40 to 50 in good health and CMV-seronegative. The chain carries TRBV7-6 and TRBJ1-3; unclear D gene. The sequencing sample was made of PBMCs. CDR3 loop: CASSSDMISSGNTIYF. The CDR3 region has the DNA TGTGCCAGCAGCTCCGACATGATAAGCTCTGGAAACACCATATATTTT. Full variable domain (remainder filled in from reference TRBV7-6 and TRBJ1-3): GAGVSQSPRYKVTKRGQDVALRCDPISGHVSLYWYRQALGQGPEFLTYFNYEAQQDKSGLPNDRFSAERPEGSISTLTIQRTEQRDSAMYRCASSSDMISSGNTIYFGEGSWLTVV.